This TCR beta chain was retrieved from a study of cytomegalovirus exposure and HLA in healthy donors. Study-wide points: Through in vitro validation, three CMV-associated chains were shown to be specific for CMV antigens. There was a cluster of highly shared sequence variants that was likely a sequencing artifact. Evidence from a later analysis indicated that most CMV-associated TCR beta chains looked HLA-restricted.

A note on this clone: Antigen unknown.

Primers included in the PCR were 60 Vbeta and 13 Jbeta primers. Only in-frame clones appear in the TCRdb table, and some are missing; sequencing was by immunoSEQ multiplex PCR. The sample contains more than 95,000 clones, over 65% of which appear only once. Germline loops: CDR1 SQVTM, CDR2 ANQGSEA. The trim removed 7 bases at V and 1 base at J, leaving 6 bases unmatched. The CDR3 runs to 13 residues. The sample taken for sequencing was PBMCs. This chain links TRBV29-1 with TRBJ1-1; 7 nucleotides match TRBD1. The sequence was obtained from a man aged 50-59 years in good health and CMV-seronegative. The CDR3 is CSAEGQQNTEAFF. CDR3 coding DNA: TGCAGCGCAGAGGGACAGCAGAACACTGAAGCTTTCTTT.